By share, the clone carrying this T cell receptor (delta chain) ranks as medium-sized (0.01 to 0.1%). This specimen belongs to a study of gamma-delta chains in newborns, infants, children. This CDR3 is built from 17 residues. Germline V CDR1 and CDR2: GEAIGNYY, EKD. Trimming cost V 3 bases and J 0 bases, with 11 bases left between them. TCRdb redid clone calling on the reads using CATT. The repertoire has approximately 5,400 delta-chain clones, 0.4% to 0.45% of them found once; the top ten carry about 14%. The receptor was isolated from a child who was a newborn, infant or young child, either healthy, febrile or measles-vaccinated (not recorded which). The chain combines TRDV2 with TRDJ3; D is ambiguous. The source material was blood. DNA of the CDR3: TGTGCCTGTGACGGGCTGGCCAACTCCTGGGACACCCGACAGATGTTTTTC. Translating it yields CACDGLANSWDTRQMFF.